The sequence of this T cell receptor (beta chain) was determined in a study of blood T cell repertoires in COVID-19. Study in general: COVID-19 samples collected from the United States, Italy and Spain covered acute and convalescent phases. T cells, B-cell-depleted T cells, or PBMCs supplied cDNA or gDNA.

Methods used by the authors: Counts of nucleated cells, estimated from reference gene primer amplification, were obtained. The repertoire was sequenced with immunoSEQ multiplex PCR; TCRdb's copy has only in-frame clones and lacks some. V, J and clone size reflect that table, while D and trimming were determined from the DNA. The data show more than 300,000 clones, with 70% to 90% seen just once and less than 11% held by the top ten. Germline-derived CDR1 and CDR2 are LGHNA and YNFKEQ. The CDR3 loop spans 15 amino acids. With 0 bases removed from V and 2 bases from J, the gap between germline ends came to 7 bases.

This chain links TRBV4-2 with TRBJ2-2; D gene uncertain. The TCR originated in a woman aged 18 to 35 who had recovered from COVID-19. Sequences were obtained from PBMCs or T cells enriched from blood (not recorded which). This chain's CDR3 is CASSQESSNTGELFF. The DNA for the CDR3 is TGTGCCAGCAGCCAAGAGTCATCAAACACCGGGGAGCTGTTTTTT.